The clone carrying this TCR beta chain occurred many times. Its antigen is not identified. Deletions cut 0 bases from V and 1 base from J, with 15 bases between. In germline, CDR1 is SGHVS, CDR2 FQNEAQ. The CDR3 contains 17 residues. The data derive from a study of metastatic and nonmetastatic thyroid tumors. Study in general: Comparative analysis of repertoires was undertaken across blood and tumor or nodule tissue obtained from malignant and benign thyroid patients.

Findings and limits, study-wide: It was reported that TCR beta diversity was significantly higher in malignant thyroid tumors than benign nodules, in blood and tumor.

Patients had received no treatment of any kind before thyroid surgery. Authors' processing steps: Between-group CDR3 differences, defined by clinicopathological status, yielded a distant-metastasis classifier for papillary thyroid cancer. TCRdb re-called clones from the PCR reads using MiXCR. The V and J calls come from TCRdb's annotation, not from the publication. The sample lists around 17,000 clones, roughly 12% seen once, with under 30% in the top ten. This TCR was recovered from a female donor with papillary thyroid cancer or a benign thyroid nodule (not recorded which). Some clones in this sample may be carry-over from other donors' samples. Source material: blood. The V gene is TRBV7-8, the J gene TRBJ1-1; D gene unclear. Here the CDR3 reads CASSLAGLEGGNTEAFF. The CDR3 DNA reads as TGTGCCAGCAGCTTAGCGGGTCTGGAAGGCGGGAACACTGAAGCTTTCTTT.